The 30 T cell receptor beta chains listed next were all sequenced from one sample in a study of control samples from healthy donors and cancer patients (dated by TCRdb to the early 2020s). The library relied on the immunoSEQ multiplex PCR assay. In TCRdb, the immuneACCESS table is reduced to in-frame sequences with V and J assigned. These tables do not hold every clone; where another copy was compared, an unresolved V gene accounts for under half, and the others remain unexplained. This sample holds 90,000 to 150,000 clones; about 87% were observed only once. Jointly, the top ten make up 12% of the sample. The specimen was blood. Every receptor here comes from a man aged 30 to 39 in good health.

The chain is built from TRBV7-6 and TRBJ1-3; D may be TRBD1 (6 bases). The germline CDR1 and CDR2 sequences are SGHVS and FNYEAQ. The V gene lost 0 bases and the J gene lost 1 base, with 10 bases spanning the gap. The CDR3 runs 16 residues. The CDR3 coding sequence is TGTGCCAGCAGCTTAGCGCAAGGGGGATCTGGAAACACCATATATTTT. It codes for CASSLAQGGSGNTIYF. The variable domain in full, completed from reference TRBV7-6 and TRBJ1-3, reads GAGVSQSPRYKVTKRGQDVALRCDPISGHVSLYWYRQALGQGPEFLTYFNYEAQQDKSGLPNDRFSAERPEGSISTLTIQRTEQRDSAMYRCASSLAQGGSGNTIYFGEGSWLTVV.

CDR3 residues: CASSSDRAGNTIYF. CDR3 DNA: TGTGCCAGCAGTTCCGACAGGGCTGGAAACACCATATATTTT. This chain uses TRBV6-6 with TRBJ1-3, with TRBD1 matching 7 bases. This CDR3 has 14 residues. V lost 4 bases, J lost 2 bases, and 2 bases stayed unmatched. Germline loops: CDR1 MNHNY, CDR2 SVGAGI (reference sequence).

CDR3: CASSFESTNEKLFF. The DNA for the CDR3 is TGTGCCAGCAGCTTTGAATCAACTAATGAAAAACTGTTTTTT. This chain links TRBV11-3 with TRBJ1-4; D is ambiguous. The CDR3 runs to 14 residues. Germline V gene lookup returns CDR1 SGHNT and CDR2 YENEEA. V was trimmed by 3 bases and J by 0 bases, leaving 5 bases between them.

CDR3 sequence reads: CASIKQQNAYEQYF. Written as DNA, the CDR3 is TGTGCCAGCATAAAACAACAAAATGCCTACGAGCAGTACTTC. The chain employs TRBV2 and TRBJ2-7, with D unresolved. Germline V lookup: CDR1 SNHLY, CDR2 FYNNEI. The CDR3 extends over 14 amino acids. Trimming left V 7 bases short and J 2 bases short, with 15 bases between.

The table lists this clone with a count of one. This chain links TRBV5-6 with TRBJ1-1; D is unclear. With 2 bases removed from V and 1 base from J, the gap between germline ends came to 3 bases. CDR3 length: 12 residues. Per the germline V gene, CDR1 is SGHDT and CDR2 is YYEEEE. The CDR3 DNA reads as TGTGCCAGCAGCTTCGGGAACACTGAAGCTTTCTTT. Its protein is CASSFGNTEAFF.

The chain carries TRBV29-1 and TRBJ1-1, with 7 bases that match TRBD1. This CDR3 contains 12 residues. CDR1 SQVTM and CDR2 ANQGSEA come from the germline V gene. The V and J ends lost 4 bases and 4 bases, in that order; junction bases with no gene match: 3. The DNA for the CDR3 is TGCAGCGTTGCTAACAGGGGCACTGAAGCTTTCTTT. Protein: CSVANRGTEAFF.

This clone was recorded once. This chain uses TRBV5-5 with TRBJ2-7; TRBD1 agrees at 9 bases. Per germline, CDR1 SGHKS and CDR2 YYEKEE (reference sequence). The CDR3 has 16 amino acids. Unmatched junction bases numbered 10, after V lost 4 bases and J lost 2 bases. The CDR3 DNA is TGTGCCAGCAGCCGAAATGTCGGGACAGGGACCTACGAGCAGTACTTC. Amino acids: CASSRNVGTGTYEQYF.

The J gene is TRBJ2-5, the V gene TRBV4-2; D uncertain. The germline gives CDR1 LGHNA, CDR2 YNFKEQ. Deletions cut 2 bases from V and 5 bases from J, with 15 bases between. The length of the CDR3 is 15 residues. CDR3 nucleotides: TGTGCCAGCAGCCAATGGGCGGCTGGGCGGGAGACCCAGTACTTC. Translation: CASSQWAAGRETQYF.

The rearrangement joins TRBV7-2 to TRBJ1-5; D is unclear. The CDR3 is 12 residues long. Germline V gene sequence: CDR1 SGHTA, CDR2 FQGNSA. The ends were cut back, 4 bases at V and 3 bases at J, with 4 bases in the middle. CDR3 DNA: TGTGCCAGCAGCTCTAACAATCAGCCCCAGCATTTT. It translates to CASSSNNQPQHF.

This clone was found a few times. This chain uses TRBV18 with TRBJ1-2, with D tentatively TRBD1 (5 bases). Trimming shortened V by 5 bases and J by 4 bases, and 26 bases separated the two germline ends. CDR3 length: 18 residues. From germline, CDR1 is KGHSH and CDR2 LQKENI. The chain's CDR3 is CASSSTLLDSTSGYGYTF. The DNA for the CDR3 is TGTGCCAGCTCATCGACCCTCTTAGACAGCACCTCTGGCTATGGCTACACCTTC.

The chain is built from TRBV30 and TRBJ1-3, with 8 bases that match TRBD1. This CDR3 spans 14 amino acids. The trim removed 5 bases at V and 8 bases at J, leaving 11 bases unmatched. Looked up from germline, CDR1 is GTSNPN and CDR2 is SVGIG (reference sequence). The CDR3 DNA reads TGTGCCTGGGGCCGTCCAGGGGGCGCCGACACCATATATTTT. Translation: CAWGRPGGADTIYF.

The chain joins TRBV5-1 to TRBJ1-1, with D perhaps TRBD1 (5 bases). V was trimmed by 4 bases and J by 4 bases, leaving 17 bases between them. There are 15 residues in the CDR3. Per the germline V gene, CDR1 is SGHRS and CDR2 is YFSETQ. The CDR3 here is CASSTGTEGVTEAFF. In DNA, the CDR3 is TGCGCCAGCAGCACGGGGACCGAAGGAGTCACTGAAGCTTTCTTT.

The CDR3 coding sequence is TGTGCCAGCAGTCACGGGGGCGGCAATAATGAAAAACTGTTTTTT. Its protein is CASSHGGGNNEKLFF. This chain links TRBV7-9 with TRBJ1-4; D possibly corresponds to TRBD1 (6 bases). Germline CDR1 is SEHNR and CDR2 is FQNEAQ (reference sequence). The CDR3 spans 15 residues. The V gene lost 6 bases and the J gene lost 4 bases, with 15 bases spanning the gap.

CDR3 sequence reads: CAWSLISQPQHF. The CDR3 DNA reads TGTGCCTGGAGTCTAATAAGTCAGCCCCAGCATTTT. The rearrangement links TRBV30 to TRBJ1-5; no reliable D call. Trimming cost V 2 bases and J 6 bases, with 8 bases left between them. The CDR3 is 12 amino acids. In germline, CDR1 is GTSNPN, CDR2 SVGIG (reference sequence).

In this sample, this clone turned up once. CDR3 in amino acids: CAGGTGLYGYTF. The CDR3 DNA sequence: TGTGCCGGCGGGACGGGCCTTTATGGCTACACCTTC. The rearrangement uses TRBV2 and TRBJ1-2, with a tentative D call TRBD1 (5 bases). This CDR3 spans 12 amino acids. V lost 11 bases and J 5 bases, leaving 15 bases between the germline ends. Germline CDR1 SNHLY, CDR2 FYNNEI.

This clone appeared once. The chain combines TRBV11-3 with TRBJ1-2, with 7 bases fitting TRBD1. V gave up 5 bases and J gave up 2 bases; unmatched junction bases: 11. Per germline, CDR1 SGHNT and CDR2 YENEEA. The CDR3 contains 16 residues. The CDR3 bases are TGTGCCAGCAGCACCCGGACAGGAGCTCTCAACTATGGCTACACCTTC. It specifies CASSTRTGALNYGYTF.

The V gene is TRBV30, the J gene TRBJ1-5; the match to TRBD1 covers 8 bases. The junction had 0 bases not matched to a gene; V was cut back by 4 bases and J by 4 bases. The germline V gene encodes CDR1 GTSNPN and CDR2 SVGIG (reference sequence). The CDR3 runs to 12 residues. CDR3 loop: CAWNRGNQPQHF. In nucleotides, the CDR3 is TGTGCCTGGAACAGGGGGAATCAGCCCCAGCATTTT. The variable domain in full, with the rest retrieved from reference TRBV30 and TRBJ1-5, is SQTIHQWPATLVQPVGSPLSLECTVEGTSNPNLYWYRQAAGRGLQLLFYSVGIGQISSEVPQNLSASRPQDRQFILSSKKLLLSDSGFYLCAWNRGNQPQHFGDGTRLSIL.

The chain's CDR3 is CASSSGMAGVHTGELFF. CDR3 coding DNA: TGTGCCAGCAGCTCGGGCATGGCAGGGGTTCACACCGGGGAGCTGTTTTTT. The V and J genes are TRBV3-1 (or the pseudogene TRBV3-2) and TRBJ2-2; possible D gene TRBD1, 6 bases. CDR3 length: 17 amino acids. Looked up from germline, CDR1 is LGHDT and CDR2 is YNNKEL (reference sequence). V was cut by 5 bases and J by 3 bases, with 19 bases left in between.

This clone was counted only a few times. V and J are TRBV2 and TRBJ1-2; D is unresolved. V was cut by 2 bases and J by 8 bases, with 9 bases left in between. The germline CDR1 and CDR2 sequences are SNHLY and FYNNEI. This CDR3 has 12 amino acids. The CDR3 DNA reads as TGTGCCAGCAGTGAATACTTTGGCGGCTACACCTTC. Its translation: CASSEYFGGYTF.

The V and J genes are TRBV3-1 (or the pseudogene TRBV3-2) and TRBJ1-1; 9 bases map to TRBD1. The CDR3 has 13 amino acids. The junction had 5 bases not matched to a gene; V was cut back by 4 bases and J by 8 bases. Germline V gene data show CDR1 as LGHDT and CDR2 as YNNKEL (reference sequence). The CDR3 nucleotides read TGTGCCAGCAGCCTAAGGACAGGGGAAGAAGCTTTCTTT. This translates into CASSLRTGEEAFF.

The chain carries TRBV6-1 and TRBJ2-1; TRBD2 is a possible D gene (6 bases). CDR3 length equals 16 residues. The V end lost 2 bases, the J end lost 8 bases, and 19 bases lay between the germline ends. Looked up from germline, CDR1 is MNHNS and CDR2 is SASEGT. Here the CDR3 DNA reads TGTGCCAGCAGTGAAAGGAGGGCTAGCGCCAGGGATGAGCAGTTCTTC. Translation: CASSERRASARDEQFF.

The chain links TRBV12-3 or TRBV12-4 to TRBJ1-4, with D hard to call. This CDR3 spans 13 amino acids. Trimming shortened V by 5 bases and J by 0 bases, and 4 bases separated the two germline ends. In DNA form, the CDR3 reads TGTGCCAGCAGTGGTGCAACTAATGAAAAACTGTTTTTT. Its translation is CASSGATNEKLFF.

The DNA for the CDR3 is TGTGCCAGCAGTCTAACCCCGTGGGAGAAGTTTAATGAAAAACTGTTTTTT. This codes for CASSLTPWEKFNEKLFF. This sequence joins TRBV27 and TRBJ1-4, with D uncertain. Germline CDR1 reads MNHEY; CDR2 reads SMNVEV (reference sequence). Deletions cut 5 bases from V and 4 bases from J, with 20 bases between. This CDR3 comprises 17 residues. The full variable domain, completed using reference TRBV27 and TRBJ1-4, is EAQVTQNPRYLITVTGKKLTVTCSQNMNHEYMSWYRQDPGLGLRQIYYSMNVEVTDKGDVPEGYKVSRKEKRNFPLILESPSPNQTSLYFCASSLTPWEKFNEKLFFGSGTQLSVL.

V and J are TRBV6-1 and TRBJ2-1; D might be TRBD1 (6 bases). With 0 bases removed from V and 9 bases from J, the gap between germline ends came to 12 bases. The CDR3 totals 14 residues. CDR1 is MNHNS, CDR2 SASEGT, per germline. CDR3 sequence reads: CASSEATGGGEQFF. The CDR3 bases are TGTGCCAGCAGTGAAGCGACAGGTGGGGGTGAGCAGTTCTTC.

The chain couples TRBV30 to TRBJ1-2, with D hard to call. The CDR3 sequence is 14 residues long. The germline V gene encodes CDR1 GTSNPN and CDR2 SVGIG (reference sequence). V was trimmed by 1 base and J by 5 bases, leaving 14 bases between them. The CDR3 nucleotides read TGTGCCTGGAGTGCCACTTCCCCGGGGTATGGCTACACCTTC. This sequence encodes CAWSATSPGYGYTF.

V gene TRBV6-6 combines with J gene TRBJ1-5; 7 bases match TRBD1. The CDR3 is 15 amino acids. Per the germline V gene, CDR1 is MNHNY and CDR2 is SVGAGI (reference sequence). With 2 bases clipped from V and 6 bases from J, the junction kept 7 bases outside the gene matches. CDR3 loop: CASSYQGGSPQPQHF. CDR3 coding DNA: TGTGCCAGCAGTTACCAGGGGGGAAGTCCTCAGCCCCAGCATTTT.

The gene calls are TRBV27 and TRBJ1-2, with D possibly TRBD1 on 5 matching bases. The CDR3 spans 14 residues. CDR1 is MNHEY and CDR2 is SMNVEV in the germline V gene (reference sequence). Between the trimmed V and J ends, which lost 2 bases and 5 bases, there was a span of 12 bases. The CDR3 sequence: CASSLKRGWYGYTF. CDR3 in DNA: TGTGCCAGCAGTTTAAAGAGGGGATGGTATGGCTACACCTTC.

The rearrangement links TRBV7-3 to TRBJ2-7, with D possibly TRBD2 on 6 matching bases. Germline CDR1 SGHTA, CDR2 FQGTGA. The V gene lost 0 bases and the J gene lost 3 bases, with 6 bases spanning the gap. This CDR3 contains 13 residues. The CDR3 loop reads CASSLTGGYEQYF. CDR3 DNA sequence: TGTGCCAGCAGCTTAACGGGGGGCTACGAGCAGTACTTC.

The rearrangement joins TRBV7-3 to TRBJ2-3; 9 nucleotides match TRBD1. Trimming took 1 base from V and 8 from J; bases not matched to a gene: 10. This CDR3 comprises 16 residues. CDR1 is SGHTA and CDR2 is FQGTGA in the germline V gene. In nucleotides, the CDR3 is TGTGCCAGCAGCTTAAAAGAAGGACAGGGGTATGGTACGCAGTATTTT. This translates into CASSLKEGQGYGTQYF.

The CDR3 sequence is CAISEGREGAYEQYF. In nucleotides, the CDR3 is TGTGCCATCAGTGAGGGTAGAGAGGGGGCATACGAGCAGTACTTC. V and J are TRBV10-3 and TRBJ2-7, with 7 bases that match TRBD1. V lost 2 bases, J lost 4 bases, and 8 bases stayed unmatched. The germline V gene encodes CDR1 ENHRY and CDR2 SYGVKD. The CDR3 consists of 15 residues.